These 27 T cell receptor beta chains share one sample of origin, sequenced in a study of blood T cells in healthy people across ages. With a J-beta primer mix and a sample-barcoded 5' primer, a second PCR ran about 6 to 11 cycles. In TCRdb, the 5' RACE reads were re-called with MiXCR into one record per CDR3 protein. The sample consists of around 670,000 distinct CDR3 sequences, 25% to 35% of them appearing once. Sequenced sample: blood. Receptors originate from a woman older than 75 in good health.

This clonotype was detected many times. This rearrangement joins TRBV21-1 to TRBJ2-1; TRBD1 reflects the table's D call only, with no check against the DNA. TRBV21-1 is assigned pseudogene status. There are 15 residues in the CDR3. The CDR3 sequence: CASSWGARGYNEQFF. In nucleotides, the CDR3 is TGTGCCAGCAGCTGGGGGGCGCGGGGATACAATGAGCAGTTCTTC.

Details on this clonotype: A clone one base away is much larger, so this may be a read error. This sequence joins TRBV5-1 and TRBJ2-5; 9 positions agree with TRBD2. The last part of the DNA fits TRBJ2-7 better; the J call may be wrong. Germline CDR1 is SGHRS and CDR2 is YFSETQ. This CDR3 comprises 18 residues. Here the CDR3 reads CASSYLLLGGGDSYEQYF. For the CDR3, the DNA is TGCGCCAGCAGCTACTTATTGCTTGGCGGGGGGGACTCCTACGAGCAGTACTTC.

V gene TRBV7-2 combines with J gene TRBJ1-4, with D uncertain. CDR3 length: 13 amino acids. CDR1 and CDR2 (germline): SGHTA, FQGNSA. V was shortened by 5 bases and J by 10 bases, with 14 bases between the two germline ends. This chain's CDR3 is CASSPPPRGKLFF. CDR3 DNA sequence: TGTGCCAGCAGCCCCCCACCACGGGGAAAACTGTTTTTT.

This clonotype occurred many times. This chain uses TRBV9 with TRBJ2-5; 14 bases are a match to TRBD2. V trimming: 3 bases; J trimming: 4 bases; junction bases outside the gene matches: 8. CDR1 is SGDLS and CDR2 is YYNGEE in the germline V gene. There are 17 residues in the CDR3. The CDR3 DNA sequence: TGTGCCAGCAGCGCGGGACTAGCGGGGGCAAGGGGAGAGACCCAGTACTTC. This gives the protein CASSAGLAGARGETQYF.

This clonotype was found a few times. The genes are TRBV6-5 and TRBJ1-1; no clear D gene. Germline CDR1 is MNHEY and CDR2 is SVGAGI. Deletions cut 2 bases from V and 3 bases from J, with 7 bases between. The CDR3 is 13 residues long. CDR3 nucleotide sequence: TGTGCCAGCAGTTACGAAAGGGACACTGAAGCTTTCTTT. The encoded protein is CASSYERDTEAFF.

The chain combines TRBV5-1 with TRBJ2-2; 7 bases map to TRBD1. The CDR3 runs to 17 residues. Looked up from germline, CDR1 is SGHRS and CDR2 is YFSETQ. Trimming cost V 0 bases and J 0 bases; bases outside gene matches: 5. CDR3: CASSLVPGTANTGELFF. CDR3 nucleotides: TGCGCCAGCAGCTTGGTGCCCGGGACAGCGAACACCGGGGAGCTGTTTTTT.

There are many counts of this clonotype. The CDR3 region is CAISAGTSGSTDTQYF. In DNA form, the CDR3 reads TGTGCCATCAGTGCCGGGACTAGCGGGAGCACAGATACGCAGTATTTT. The V call is TRBV10-3, the J call TRBJ2-3, with 12 bases identical to TRBD2. Trimming cost V 4 bases and J 0 bases; bases outside gene matches: 2. Looked up from germline, CDR1 is ENHRY and CDR2 is SYGVKD. The CDR3 is 16 residues long.

The sample holds a few counts of this clonotype. This may come from a read error, since a much larger clone is one base off. The rearrangement links TRBV20-1 to TRBJ1-2, with D possibly being TRBD1 (5 bases). Per germline, CDR1 DFQATT and CDR2 SNEGSKA (reference sequence). The CDR3 spans 14 residues. Trimming took off 3 bases at V and 4 bases at J, with 15 bases between the two ends. CDR3: CSASGTGRRYGYTF. The CDR3, as DNA: TGCAGTGCTAGCGGGACGGGACGGCGCTATGGCTACACCTTC.

This clonotype was detected many times. The chain is built from TRBV4-3 and TRBJ2-3, with 10 bases matching TRBD2. V shed 5 bases and J 4 bases; nucleotides not matched to a gene: 3. CDR1 is LGHNA, CDR2 YSLEER, per germline. The length of the CDR3 is 14 residues. The CDR3: CASSIGLAADTQYF. Here the CDR3 DNA reads TGCGCCAGCAGCATCGGACTAGCGGCAGATACGCAGTATTTT.

CDR3 coding DNA: TGCAGCGTTGATAAAGGAAATGAGCAGTTCTTC. Translation gives CSVDKGNEQFF. The genes are TRBV29-1 and TRBJ2-1, with no clear D. V was trimmed by 3 bases and J by 7 bases, leaving 7 bases between them. CDR1 and CDR2 from the germline V gene are SQVTM and ANQGSEA. The CDR3 runs to 11 residues.

The CDR3 nucleotides read TGCGCCAGCAGCTACGGGAGGGCCTACACAGATACGCAGTATTTT. As protein: CASSYGRAYTDTQYF. The gene calls are TRBV5-1 and TRBJ2-3; 8 bases map to TRBD2. The CDR3 spans 15 residues. Germline V gene lookup returns CDR1 SGHRS and CDR2 YFSETQ. V gave up 3 bases and J gave up 2 bases; unmatched junction bases: 5. Supplemented by reference TRBV5-1 and TRBJ2-3, the full variable domain reads KAGVTQTPRYLIKTRGQQVTLSCSPISGHRSVSWYQQTPGQGLQFLFEYFSETQRNKGNFPGRFSGRQFSNSRSEMNVSTLELGDSALYLCASSYGRAYTDTQYFGPGTRLTVL.

This chain uses TRBV5-5 with TRBJ2-5; D gene unclear. V lost 4 bases and J 2 bases, leaving 15 bases between the germline ends. The length of the CDR3 is 15 residues. Germline lookup yields CDR1 SGHKS and CDR2 YYEKEE (reference sequence). CDR3 sequence (DNA): TGTGCCAGCAGCCCGGATGGGCTAGGTCAAGAGACCCAGTACTTC. Protein: CASSPDGLGQETQYF. Full variable domain (rest looked up from reference TRBV5-5 and TRBJ2-5): DAGVTQSPTHLIKTRGQQVTLRCSPISGHKSVSWYQQVLGQGPQFIFQYYEKEERGRGNFPDRFSARQFPNYSSELNVNALLLGDSALYLCASSPDGLGQETQYFGPGTRLLVL.

In its sample, this clonotype was seen a few times. The DNA for the CDR3 is TGCAGTGCTAGTGAACTAGCGAGCTCCTACAATGAGCAGTTCTTC. This encodes CSASELASSYNEQFF. The genes are TRBV20-1 and TRBJ2-1; TRBD2 matches at 7 bases. The CDR3 runs 15 residues. Germline V gene sequence: CDR1 DFQATT, CDR2 SNEGSKA (reference sequence). The V segment lost 3 bases and the J segment 0 bases; nucleotides outside the gene matches: 5.

The gene calls are TRBV3-1 and TRBJ2-4, with D hard to call. The J call is in doubt because the DNA end fits TRBJ2-7 better. CDR3 length equals 15 residues. The germline gives CDR1 LGHDT, CDR2 YNNKEL (reference sequence). CDR3 coding DNA: TGTGCCAGCAGCCAACCCTCGAGACAAGCCTACGAGCAGTACTTC. Its protein is CASSQPSRQAYEQYF.

This sequence joins TRBV4-1 and TRBJ1-2, with unresolved D. In germline, CDR1 is MGHRA, CDR2 YSYEKL. The CDR3 extends over 15 amino acids. The V and J ends lost 0 bases and 1 base respectively, with 9 bases between them. CDR3 in DNA: TGCGCCAGCAGCCAAGATGAAGGAGTTAACTATGGCTACACCTTC. Translated, it gives CASSQDEGVNYGYTF.

The chain couples TRBV7-2 to TRBJ1-5; tentatively, D is TRBD1 (5 bases). Between the trimmed V and J ends, which lost 1 base and 2 bases, there was a span of 9 bases. CDR1 is SGHTA, CDR2 FQGNSA, per germline. This CDR3 has 15 amino acids. The CDR3, as DNA: TGTGCCAGCAGCTTAGTCGGCAGGGGCAATCAGCCCCAGCATTTT. It yields the protein CASSLVGRGNQPQHF.

Concerning this clonotype: A junction boundary mismatches the germline segment, possibly from a read error. The J gene is TRBJ1-1, the V gene TRBV12-3 or TRBV12-4, with D uncertain. The CDR3 runs 13 residues. CDR3 DNA sequence: TGTACCAGCACCTACTTCAAGAACACTGAAGCTTTCTTT. Translating it yields CTSTYFKNTEAFF.

This clonotype showed up many times. The chain couples TRBV9 to TRBJ1-6; possible D gene TRBD1, 6 bases. CDR3 length: 17 residues. Per germline, CDR1 SGDLS and CDR2 YYNGEE. With 6 bases removed from V and 0 bases from J, the gap between germline ends came to 16 bases. CDR3 nucleotide sequence: TGTGCCAGCACACCCGGACAGCAAAGCTCCTATAATTCACCCCTCCACTTT. It specifies CASTPGQQSSYNSPLHF.

Notes on this clonotype: This may stem from a read error, because a much larger clone lies one nucleotide away. The chain combines TRBV15 with TRBJ1-2; 9 nucleotides agree with TRBD1. Germline CDR1 LNHNV, CDR2 YYDKDF (reference sequence). The CDR3 contains 15 residues. With 4 bases clipped from V and 7 bases from J, the junction kept 10 bases outside the gene matches. The CDR3 region is CATSIVGTGSTGYTF. DNA of the CDR3: TGTGCCACCAGCATCGTAGGGACAGGGTCGACTGGCTACACCTTC.

As regards this clonotype: A clone one base away is much larger, so this may be a read error. The chain combines TRBV4-1 with TRBJ2-3; 13 bases fit TRBD2. Per germline, CDR1 MGHRA and CDR2 YSYEKL. This CDR3 contains 19 residues. CDR3 amino acids: CASSQERLAGGPSTDTRYF. The CDR3 nucleotides read TGCGCCAGCAGCCAAGAGAGACTAGCGGGGGGTCCTAGCACAGATACGCGGTATTTT.

In this sample, this clonotype turned up many times. The V gene is TRBV9, the J gene TRBJ2-1, with 10 bases lining up with TRBD2. Germline lookup yields CDR1 SGDLS and CDR2 YYNGEE. The CDR3 contains 14 residues. Unmatched junction bases numbered 3, after V lost 2 bases and J lost 7 bases. CDR3 residues: CASSVTSGANEQFF. In nucleotides, the CDR3 is TGTGCCAGCAGCGTCACTAGCGGGGCTAATGAGCAGTTCTTC.

The rearrangement uses TRBV5-1 and TRBJ2-3; tentatively, D is TRBD1 (5 bases). The V gene's germline CDR1 is SGHRS and CDR2 YFSETQ. The CDR3 is made up of 16 amino acids. The V end lost 0 bases, the J end lost 0 bases, and 11 bases lay between the germline ends. The CDR3, as DNA: TGCGCCAGCAGCTTGGTTGACAGTGGAAGCACAGATACGCAGTATTTT. Translating gives CASSLVDSGSTDTQYF.

With respect to this clonotype: A read error may explain this, as a much larger clone is one base away. V and J are TRBV24-1 and TRBJ2-7; tentatively, D is TRBD1 or TRBD2 (5 bases each). The CDR3 sequence is 16 residues long. Trimming cost V 4 bases and J 7 bases, with 22 bases left between them. CDR1 is KGHDR, CDR2 SFDVKD, per germline. CDR3 in DNA: TGTGCCACCAGTGACCCGGACGGGGCATCCTACAATGAGCAGTACTTC. It is translated as CATSDPDGASYNEQYF.

A word on this clonotype: Relative to the germline gene, one junction end is altered; a read error may explain this. The V gene is TRBV19, the J gene TRBJ2-3; D is unresolved. CDR3 length: 13 residues. The germline V gene has CDR1 LNHDA and CDR2 SQIVND (reference sequence). The CDR3 sequence is CTSSIGSSDTQYF. The CDR3 nucleotides read TGCACCAGTAGTATAGGCAGCTCAGATACGCAGTATTTT.

The table lists this clonotype with many counts. The gene calls are TRBV9 and TRBJ2-7; 10 nucleotides align to TRBD1. V dropped 4 bases and J dropped 3; count of bases not matched to a gene: 7. The germline CDR1 and CDR2 sequences are SGDLS and YYNGEE. This CDR3 comprises 15 residues. In nucleotides, the CDR3 is TGTGCCAGCAGCCTTGACAGGGGGCTGAACTACGAGCAGTACTTC. Translating gives CASSLDRGLNYEQYF.

This clonotype was seen repeatedly, ten times or more. CDR3 sequence: CASRGLDTQYF. In DNA form, the CDR3 reads TGTGCCAGCAGGGGTTTAGATACGCAGTATTTT. The J gene is TRBJ2-3, the V gene TRBV6-1, with D uncertain. There are 11 residues in the CDR3. CDR1 MNHNS and CDR2 SASEGT come from the germline V gene. Deletions cut 6 bases from V and 5 bases from J, with 6 bases between.

The rearrangement links TRBV30 to TRBJ2-3; 8 nucleotides agree with TRBD2. The V gene's germline CDR1 is GTSNPN and CDR2 SVGIG (reference sequence). The V segment lost 4 bases and the J segment 6 bases; nucleotides outside the gene matches: 18. CDR3 length equals 17 residues. This CDR3 is CAWTPPPPGGPDDTQYF. In DNA, the CDR3 is TGTGCCTGGACCCCACCTCCCCCGGGGGGGCCAGATGATACGCAGTATTTT.